Listed here is a single T cell receptor (beta chain). The antigen is not known. The PCR was carried out with 60 Vbeta primers and 13 Jbeta primers. Only in-frame clones appear in the TCRdb table, and some are missing; sequencing was by immunoSEQ multiplex PCR. The sample has approximately 99,000 clones; roughly four fifths are singletons. These data are taken from a study of cytomegalovirus exposure and HLA in healthy donors. Study findings and constraints: Reports described diagnosis of cytomegalovirus status by the classifier as highly specific and sensitive. Analysis was performed later, and it showed HLA-associated TCR beta chains to be more clonally expanded than equally common others.

Input material: PBMCs. The receptor comes from a man aged 40-55 years in good health and CMV-seronegative.

CDR3: CASSSLRSTEAFF. For the CDR3, the DNA is TGTGCCAGCAGCTCTCTAAGGAGCACTGAAGCTTTCTTT. The genes are TRBV11-1 and TRBJ1-1; no definite D call. Germline loops: CDR1 SGHAT, CDR2 FQDESV (reference sequence). The CDR3 runs 13 residues. Trimming removed 4 bases from V and 4 bases from J, with 10 bases in between.